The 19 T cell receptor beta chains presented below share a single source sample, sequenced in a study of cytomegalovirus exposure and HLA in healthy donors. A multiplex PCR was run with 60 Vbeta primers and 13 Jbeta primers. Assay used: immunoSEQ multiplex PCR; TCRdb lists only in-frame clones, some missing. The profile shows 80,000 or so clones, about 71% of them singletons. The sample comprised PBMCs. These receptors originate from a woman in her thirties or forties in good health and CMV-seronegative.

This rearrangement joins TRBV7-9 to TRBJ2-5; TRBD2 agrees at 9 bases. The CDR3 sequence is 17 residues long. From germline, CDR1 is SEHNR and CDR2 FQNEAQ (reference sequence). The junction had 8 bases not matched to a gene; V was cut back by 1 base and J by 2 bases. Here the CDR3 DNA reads TGTGCCAGCAGCTTAGGTAGGGCTAGCGGGATTCAAGAGACCCAGTACTTC. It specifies CASSLGRASGIQETQYF.

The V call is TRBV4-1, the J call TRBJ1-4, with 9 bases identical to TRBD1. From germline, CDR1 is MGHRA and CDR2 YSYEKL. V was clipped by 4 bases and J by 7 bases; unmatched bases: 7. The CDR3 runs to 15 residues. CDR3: CASSRPGQGPEKLFF. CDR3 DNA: TGCGCCAGCAGCCGACCGGGACAGGGTCCTGAAAAACTGTTTTTT.

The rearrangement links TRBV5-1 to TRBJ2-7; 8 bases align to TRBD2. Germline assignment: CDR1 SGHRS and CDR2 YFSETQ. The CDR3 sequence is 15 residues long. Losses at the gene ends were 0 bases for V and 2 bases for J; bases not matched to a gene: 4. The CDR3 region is CASSLGSGAAYEQYF. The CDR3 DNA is TGCGCCAGCAGCTTGGGTAGCGGGGCCGCCTACGAGCAGTACTTC.

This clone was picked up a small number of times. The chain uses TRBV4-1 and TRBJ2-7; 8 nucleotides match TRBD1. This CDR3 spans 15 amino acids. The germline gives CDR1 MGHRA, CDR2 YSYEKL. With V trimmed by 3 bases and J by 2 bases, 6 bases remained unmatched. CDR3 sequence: CASSHGQGGTYEQYF. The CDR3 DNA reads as TGCGCCAGCAGCCATGGACAGGGCGGCACCTACGAGCAGTACTTC.

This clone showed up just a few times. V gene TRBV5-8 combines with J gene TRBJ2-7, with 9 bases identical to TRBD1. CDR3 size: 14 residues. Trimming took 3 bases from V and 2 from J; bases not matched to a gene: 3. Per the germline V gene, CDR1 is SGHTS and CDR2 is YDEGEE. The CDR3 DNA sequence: TGTGCCAGCAGCTACAGGGGGCGTCCCTACGAGCAGTACTTC. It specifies CASSYRGRPYEQYF.

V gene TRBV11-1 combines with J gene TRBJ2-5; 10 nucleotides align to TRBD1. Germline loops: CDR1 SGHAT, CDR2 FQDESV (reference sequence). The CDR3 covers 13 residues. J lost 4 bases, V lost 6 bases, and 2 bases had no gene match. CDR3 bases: TGTGCCAGCAGTCGGGACAGGGGAGAGACCCAGTACTTC. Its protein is CASSRDRGETQYF.

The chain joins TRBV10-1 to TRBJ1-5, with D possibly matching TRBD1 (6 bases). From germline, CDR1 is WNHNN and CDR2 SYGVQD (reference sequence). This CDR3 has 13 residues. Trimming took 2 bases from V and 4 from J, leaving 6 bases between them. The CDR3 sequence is CASSERGNQPQHF. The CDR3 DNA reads TGCGCCAGCAGTGAGAGGGGGAATCAGCCCCAGCATTTT.

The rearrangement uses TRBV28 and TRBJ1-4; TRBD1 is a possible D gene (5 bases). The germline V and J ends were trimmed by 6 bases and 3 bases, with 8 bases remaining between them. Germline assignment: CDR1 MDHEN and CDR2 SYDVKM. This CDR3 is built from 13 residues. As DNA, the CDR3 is TGTGCCAGCAGGGGGGGATCTAATGAAAAACTGTTTTTT. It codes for CASRGGSNEKLFF.

CDR3 residues: CASSVNLGEEAFF. The CDR3 nucleotides are TGTGCCAGCAGTGTCAATCTTGGAGAGGAAGCTTTCTTT. The chain combines TRBV2 with TRBJ1-1; D call uncertain. The CDR3 consists of 13 residues. Trimming removed 4 bases at V and 8 bases at J, with 14 bases between. Per germline, CDR1 SNHLY and CDR2 FYNNEI.

The CDR3 reads CASSYGGKQGVQKLFF. The CDR3 bases are TGTGCCAGCAGTTACGGTGGGAAGCAGGGTGTTCAAAAACTGTTTTTT. The chain is built from TRBV6-5 and TRBJ1-4, with D possibly TRBD1 on 5 matching bases. V was pared by 2 bases and J by 9 bases, with 19 bases between. The CDR3 sequence is 16 residues long. The germline CDR1 and CDR2 sequences are MNHEY and SVGAGI.

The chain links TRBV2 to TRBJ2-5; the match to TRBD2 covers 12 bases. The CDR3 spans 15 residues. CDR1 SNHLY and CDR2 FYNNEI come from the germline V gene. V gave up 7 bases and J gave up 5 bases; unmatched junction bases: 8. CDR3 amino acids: CASIKRTSGVETQYF. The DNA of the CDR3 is TGTGCCAGCATCAAACGGACTAGCGGGGTTGAGACCCAGTACTTC.

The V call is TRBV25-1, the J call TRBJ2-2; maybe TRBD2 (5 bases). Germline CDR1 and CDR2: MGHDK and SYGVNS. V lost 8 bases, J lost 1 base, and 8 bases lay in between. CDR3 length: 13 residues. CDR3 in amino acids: CASRGENTGELFF. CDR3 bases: TGTGCCAGCCGGGGAGAGAACACCGGGGAGCTGTTTTTT.

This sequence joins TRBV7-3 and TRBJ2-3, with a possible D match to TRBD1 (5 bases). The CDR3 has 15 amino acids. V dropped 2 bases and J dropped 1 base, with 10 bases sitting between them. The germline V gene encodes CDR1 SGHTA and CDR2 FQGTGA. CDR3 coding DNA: TGTGCCAGCAGCTTACAGGGCTTGGGCACAGATACGCAGTATTTT. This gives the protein CASSLQGLGTDTQYF.

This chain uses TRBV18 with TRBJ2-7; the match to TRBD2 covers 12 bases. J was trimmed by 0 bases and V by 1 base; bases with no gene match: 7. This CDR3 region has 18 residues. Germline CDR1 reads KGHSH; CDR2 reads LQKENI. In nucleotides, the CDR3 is TGTGCCAGCTCACCACGACTAGCGGGGGAATTGAGCTCCTACGAGCAGTACTTC. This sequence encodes CASSPRLAGELSSYEQYF.

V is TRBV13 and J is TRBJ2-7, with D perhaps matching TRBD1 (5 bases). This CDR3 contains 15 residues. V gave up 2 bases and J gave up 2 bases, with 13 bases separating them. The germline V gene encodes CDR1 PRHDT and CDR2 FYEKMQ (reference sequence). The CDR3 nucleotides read TGTGCCAGCAGCTTAAACGCAGGGAACACCTACGAGCAGTACTTC. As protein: CASSLNAGNTYEQYF.

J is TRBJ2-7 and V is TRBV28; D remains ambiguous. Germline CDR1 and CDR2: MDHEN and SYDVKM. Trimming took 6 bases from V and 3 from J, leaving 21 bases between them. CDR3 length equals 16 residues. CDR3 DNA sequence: TGTGCCAGCAGCTCCCTTAGTCGGCACAGCATCTACGAGCAGTACTTC. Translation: CASSSLSRHSIYEQYF. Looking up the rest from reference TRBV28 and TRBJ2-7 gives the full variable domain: DVKVTQSSRYLVKRTGEKVFLECVQDMDHENMFWYRQDPGLGLRLIYFSYDVKMKEKGDIPEGYSVSREKKERFSLILESASTNQTSMYLCASSSLSRHSIYEQYFGPGTRLTVT.

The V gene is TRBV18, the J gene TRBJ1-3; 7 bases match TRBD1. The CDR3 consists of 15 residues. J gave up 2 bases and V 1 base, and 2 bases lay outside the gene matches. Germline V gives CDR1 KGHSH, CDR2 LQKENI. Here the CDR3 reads CASSPQDRAGNTIYF. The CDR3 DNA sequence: TGTGCCAGCTCACCACAAGACAGGGCTGGAAACACCATATATTTT.

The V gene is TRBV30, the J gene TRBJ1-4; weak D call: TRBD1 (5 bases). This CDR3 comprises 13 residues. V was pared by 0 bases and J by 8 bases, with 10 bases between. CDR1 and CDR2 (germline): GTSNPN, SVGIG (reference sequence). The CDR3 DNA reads TGTGCCTGGAGTGTCAGGACAACGGAAAAACTGTTTTTT. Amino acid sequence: CAWSVRTTEKLFF. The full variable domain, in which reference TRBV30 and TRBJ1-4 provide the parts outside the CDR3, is SQTIHQWPATLVQPVGSPLSLECTVEGTSNPNLYWYRQAAGRGLQLLFYSVGIGQISSEVPQNLSASRPQDRQFILSSKKLLLSDSGFYLCAWSVRTTEKLFFGSGTQLSVL.

The DNA of the CDR3 is TGCGCCAGCAGCGTAAACCAAGAGACCCAGTACTTC. Its protein is CASSVNQETQYF. The rearrangement links TRBV5-1 to TRBJ2-5; D not certain. CDR3 length: 12 residues. Trimming left V 4 bases short and J 0 bases short, with 4 bases between. CDR1 is SGHRS, CDR2 YFSETQ, per germline. Based on the CDR3 plus reference TRBV5-1 and TRBJ2-5, the full variable domain is KAGVTQTPRYLIKTRGQQVTLSCSPISGHRSVSWYQQTPGQGLQFLFEYFSETQRNKGNFPGRFSGRQFSNSRSEMNVSTLELGDSALYLCASSVNQETQYFGPGTRLLVL.